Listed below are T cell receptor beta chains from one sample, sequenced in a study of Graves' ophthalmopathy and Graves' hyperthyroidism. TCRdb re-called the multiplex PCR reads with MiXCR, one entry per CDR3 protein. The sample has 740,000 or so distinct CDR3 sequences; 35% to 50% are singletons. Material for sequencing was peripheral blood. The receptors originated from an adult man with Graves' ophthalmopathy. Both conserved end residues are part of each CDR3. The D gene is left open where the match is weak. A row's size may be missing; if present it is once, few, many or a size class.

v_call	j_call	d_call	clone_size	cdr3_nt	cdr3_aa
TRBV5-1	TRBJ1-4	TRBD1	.	TGCGCCAGCAGCTTGGTACAGGGGGTTGGGGAAAAACTGTTTTTT	CASSLVQGVGEKLFF
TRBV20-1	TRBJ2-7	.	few	TGCAGTGCTACCTCCCCGGCAGTGAGCTCCTACGAGCAGTACTTC	CSATSPAVSSYEQYF
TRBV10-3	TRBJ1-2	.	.	TGTGCCATCAGTGTTGGTCAGGGGAGTTATGGCTACACCTTC	CAISVGQGSYGYTF
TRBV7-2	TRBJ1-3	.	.	TGTGCCAGCAGCCCACAAGACTGGGGGCTCTCTGGAAACACCATATATTTT	CASSPQDWGLSGNTIYF
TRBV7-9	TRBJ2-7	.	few	TGTGCCACTCACAGGGTCAGCTCCTACGAGCAGTACTTC	CATHRVSSYEQYF
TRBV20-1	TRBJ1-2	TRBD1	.	TGCAGTGCAAGAGGACAGGGGGGGGGCTACACCTTC	CSARGQGGGYTF
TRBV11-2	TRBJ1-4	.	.	TGTGCCAGCGGCCCACTACTAGAGGTCGGGGGATGGAAAAAACTGTTTTTT	CASGPLLEVGGWKKLFF
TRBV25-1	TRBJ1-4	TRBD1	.	TGTGCCAGCAGTGCTACAACAGGGGGAGCTGGTGAAAAACTGTTTTTT	CASSATTGGAGEKLFF
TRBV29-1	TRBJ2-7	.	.	TGCAGCGTTAGTGGTAGGGGCTACGAGCAGTACTTC	CSVSGRGYEQYF
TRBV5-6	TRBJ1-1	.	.	TGTGCCAGCAGCGTTAACCGGGACGTCGAGGTGGTGAACACTGAAGCTTTCTTT	CASSVNRDVEVVNTEAFF
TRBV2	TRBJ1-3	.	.	TGTGCCAGCCTCACTCCTGGAAACACCATATATTTT	CASLTPGNTIYF
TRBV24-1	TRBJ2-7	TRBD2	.	TGTGCCAGCAGCTTAACCGGGACTAGCGGGGTCTACGAGCAGTACTTC	CASSLTGTSGVYEQYF
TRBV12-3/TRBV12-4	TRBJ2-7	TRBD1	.	TGTGCCAGCAGTTTTTTGACAGGGGTAGGTTACGAGCAGTACTTC	CASSFLTGVGYEQYF
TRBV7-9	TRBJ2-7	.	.	TGTGCCAGCAGCTTAGCAACAGGGAGTCTCAGCGAGCAGTACTTC	CASSLATGSLSEQYF
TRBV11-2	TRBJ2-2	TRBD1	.	TGTGCCATCTTCAGGGGGCGGACCGGGGAGCTGTTTTTT	CAIFRGRTGELFF
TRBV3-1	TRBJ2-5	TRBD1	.	TGTGCCAGCAGCCTGTACAGGGGCGGAGAGACCCAGTACTTC	CASSLYRGGETQYF
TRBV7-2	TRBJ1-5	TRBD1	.	TGTGCCAGCAGCTCCAGGGGGGGTAACAATCAGCCCCAGCATTTT	CASSSRGGNNQPQHF
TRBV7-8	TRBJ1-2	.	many	TGTGCCAGCAGCTTTGGGCAGCTTGGCTATGGCTACACCTTC	CASSFGQLGYGYTF
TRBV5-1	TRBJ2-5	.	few	TGCGCCAGCAGCCGGGAGTACGGCCAAGAGACCCAGTACTTC	CASSREYGQETQYF
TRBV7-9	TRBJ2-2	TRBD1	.	TGTGCCAGCAGCTTCCGGGACAGGGCTGTACTGGGGCTGTTTTTT	CASSFRDRAVLGLFF
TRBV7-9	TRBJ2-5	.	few	TGTGCCAGCAGCTTAGATGCCTTTCAAGAGACCCAGTACTTC	CASSLDAFQETQYF
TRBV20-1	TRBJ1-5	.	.	TGCAGTGCTATTAGACAGGCCAATCAGCCCCAGCATTTT	CSAIRQANQPQHF
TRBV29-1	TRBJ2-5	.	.	TGCAGCGGCAACAGGGGGGGGGAGACCCAGTACTTC	CSGNRGGETQYF
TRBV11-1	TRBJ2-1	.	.	TGTGCCAGCAGCTTCCTCCCATCGGAGCAGTTCTTC	CASSFLPSEQFF
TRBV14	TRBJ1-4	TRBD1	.	TGTGCCAGCAGCCCGTACAGGAACACCGGGACAGATGAAAAACTGTTTTTT	CASSPYRNTGTDEKLFF
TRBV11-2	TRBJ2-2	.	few	TGTGCCAGCAGCTTGGACTTAGCGAACACCGGGGAGCTGTTTTTT	CASSLDLANTGELFF
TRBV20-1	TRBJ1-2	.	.	TGCAGTGCTAGCGCCCCTTCGGGCGGCCCCAGTGGGGGCTACACCTTC	CSASAPSGGPSGGYTF
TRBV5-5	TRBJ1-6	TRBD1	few	TGTGCCAGCAGCTCCATGGGACAGGGGGGGCCACCCCTCCACTTT	CASSSMGQGGPPLHF